This T cell receptor beta chain originates from a study of blood T cell repertoires in COVID-19. Patients of the Seattle cohort, enrolled during active infection, were followed longitudinally. The method was immunoSEQ multiplex PCR; TCRdb's version includes in-frame clones alone and lacks a portion of them. The repertoire has about 160,000 clones, around nine tenths of them found once; the top ten carry about 9.4%. The origin of this receptor is a woman aged 70 to 79 with COVID-19, enrolled during active disease. Sequenced input: peripheral blood.

CDR3 nucleotides: TGTGCCATCAGTGAGAGGGATACAGGCCCGGTAGGTGGCTACACCTTC. Its translation is CAISERDTGPVGGYTF. This rearrangement joins TRBV10-3 to TRBJ1-2; D possibly corresponds to TRBD1 (5 bases). The length of the CDR3 is 16 residues. Germline V gene sequence: CDR1 ENHRY, CDR2 SYGVKD. V lost 2 bases to trimming and J lost 7 bases, with 20 bases between them.